This T cell receptor (beta chain) was found in a study of T cell responses to AZD1222 COVID-19 vaccine. The overall study: Second doses were pooled across both intervals (about 4 or about 12 weeks).

Note on this clone: The antigen is not known.

TCRdb keeps only in-frame clones here, not all; method: immunoSEQ multiplex PCR. This sample has 95,000 to 100,000 clones, with around 84% found just once. Study results and limitations: Nearly half of spike-specific TCRs reportedly target unmutated variant regions.

The CDR3 spans 15 residues. With 0 bases removed from V and 0 bases from J, the gap between germline ends came to 8 bases. Per the germline V gene, CDR1 is SGHNT and CDR2 is YYREEE (reference sequence). J is TRBJ2-3 and V is TRBV5-4, with unresolved D. The input for sequencing was peripheral blood, taken on day 0 of AZD1222 vaccination. The source is an adult in good health. CDR3 region: CASSLAVASTDTQYF. The DNA for the CDR3 is TGTGCCAGCAGCTTGGCCGTCGCTAGCACAGATACGCAGTATTTT.